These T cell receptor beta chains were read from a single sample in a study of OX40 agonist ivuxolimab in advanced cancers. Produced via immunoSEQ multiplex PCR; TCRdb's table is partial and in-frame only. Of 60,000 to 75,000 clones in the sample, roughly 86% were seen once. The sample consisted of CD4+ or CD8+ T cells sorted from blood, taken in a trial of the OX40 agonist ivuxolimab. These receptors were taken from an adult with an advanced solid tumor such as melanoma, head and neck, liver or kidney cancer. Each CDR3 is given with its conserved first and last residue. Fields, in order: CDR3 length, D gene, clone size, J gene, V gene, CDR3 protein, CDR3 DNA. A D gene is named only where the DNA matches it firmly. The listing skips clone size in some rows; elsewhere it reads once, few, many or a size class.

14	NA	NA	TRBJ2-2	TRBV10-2	CASSVEWYTGELFF	TGCGCCAGCAGTGTCGAGTGGTACACCGGGGAGCTGTTTTTT
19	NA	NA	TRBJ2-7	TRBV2	CASSEWQGWLGGTSYEQYF	TGTGCCAGCAGTGAATGGCAGGGGTGGTTGGGAGGGACTTCCTACGAGCAGTACTTC
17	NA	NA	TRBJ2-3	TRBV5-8	CASSSGRAGAGTDTQYF	TGTGCCAGCAGCAGTGGTCGTGCGGGGGCCGGCACAGATACGCAGTATTTT
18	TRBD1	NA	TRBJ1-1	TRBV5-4	CASSRAPGQGSENTEAFF	TGTGCCAGCAGCAGGGCCCCGGGACAGGGGAGCGAAAACACTGAAGCTTTCTTT
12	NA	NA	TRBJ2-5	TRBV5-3	CARSHPWGTQYF	TGTGCCAGAAGTCACCCCTGGGGGACCCAGTACTTC
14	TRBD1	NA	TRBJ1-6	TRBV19	CATKTGGGRSPLHF	TGTGCCACTAAAACAGGGGGCGGTCGGTCACCCCTCCACTTT
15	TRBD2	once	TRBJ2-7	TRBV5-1	CASSFLAGVRYEQYF	TGCGCCAGCAGCTTCCTAGCGGGAGTAAGATACGAGCAGTACTTC
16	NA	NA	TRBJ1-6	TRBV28	CASSLSSSSYNSPLHF	TGTGCCAGCAGTTTAAGTAGTAGCTCCTATAATTCACCCCTCCACTTT
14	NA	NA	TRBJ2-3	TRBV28	CASSLRAPLNTQYF	TGTGCCAGCAGTCTCCGGGCCCCTTTGAATACGCAGTATTTT
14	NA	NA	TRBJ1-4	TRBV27	CASATQVFNEKLFF	TGTGCCAGCGCAACACAAGTTTTTAATGAAAAACTGTTTTTT
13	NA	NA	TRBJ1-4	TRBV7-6	CASSLATVEKLFF	TGTGCCAGCAGCTTAGCCACGGTTGAAAAACTGTTTTTT
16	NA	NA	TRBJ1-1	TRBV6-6	CASRQGARTLNTEAFF	TGTGCCAGCAGACAGGGAGCACGGACCCTGAACACTGAAGCTTTCTTT
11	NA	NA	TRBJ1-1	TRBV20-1	CSAWVNTEAFF	TGCAGTGCTTGGGTGAACACTGAAGCTTTCTTT
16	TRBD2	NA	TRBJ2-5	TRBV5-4	CASSPGLAGFQETQYF	TGTGCCAGCAGCCCCGGACTAGCGGGCTTCCAAGAGACCCAGTACTTC
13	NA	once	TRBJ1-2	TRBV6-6	CASRPRDSGGYTF	TGTGCCAGCAGACCCCGCGATAGTGGAGGCTACACCTTC
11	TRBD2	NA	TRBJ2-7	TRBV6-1	CASSYGLAPYF	TGTGCCAGCAGTTACGGACTAGCGCCGTACTTC
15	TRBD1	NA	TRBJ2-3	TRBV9	CASSVQGAREDTQYF	TGTGCCAGCAGCGTCCAGGGGGCGCGAGAGGATACGCAGTATTTT
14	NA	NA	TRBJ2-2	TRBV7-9	CASSLEQTTGELFF	TGTGCCAGCAGCTTAGAACAGACCACCGGGGAGCTGTTTTTT